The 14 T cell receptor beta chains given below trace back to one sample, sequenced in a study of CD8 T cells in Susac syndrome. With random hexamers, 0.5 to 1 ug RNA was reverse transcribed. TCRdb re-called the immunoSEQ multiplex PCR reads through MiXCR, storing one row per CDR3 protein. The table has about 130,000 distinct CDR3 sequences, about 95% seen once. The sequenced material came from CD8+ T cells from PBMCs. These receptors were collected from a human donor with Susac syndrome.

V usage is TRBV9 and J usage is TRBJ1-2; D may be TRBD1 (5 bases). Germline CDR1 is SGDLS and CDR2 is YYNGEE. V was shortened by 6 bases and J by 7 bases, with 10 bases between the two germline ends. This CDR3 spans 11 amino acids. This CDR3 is CASKGTGGYTF. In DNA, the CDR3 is TGTGCCAGCAAAGGGACGGGTGGCTACACCTTC.

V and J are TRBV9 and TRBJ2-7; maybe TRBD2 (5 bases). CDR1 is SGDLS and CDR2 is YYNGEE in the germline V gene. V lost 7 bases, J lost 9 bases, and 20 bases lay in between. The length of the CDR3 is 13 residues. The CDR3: CASEGTDSHGQYF. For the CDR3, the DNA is TGTGCCAGCGAGGGAACAGACTCGCACGGGCAGTACTTC.

CDR3 DNA: TGTGCCTGGGATGAGACAGGGTTGGATACGCAGTATTTT. Its protein product is CAWDETGLDTQYF. The chain carries TRBV30 and TRBJ2-3; 7 nucleotides match TRBD1. CDR3 length: 13 residues. The V gene end was trimmed by 5 bases and the J gene end by 6 bases; junction bases not matched to a gene: 8. The germline V gene encodes CDR1 GTSNPN and CDR2 SVGIG (reference sequence).

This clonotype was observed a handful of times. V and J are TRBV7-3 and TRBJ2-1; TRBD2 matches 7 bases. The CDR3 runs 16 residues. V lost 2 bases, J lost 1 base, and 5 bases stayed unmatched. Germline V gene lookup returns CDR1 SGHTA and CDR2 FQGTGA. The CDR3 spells CASSLDAGGSYNEQFF. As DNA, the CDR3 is TGTGCCAGCAGCTTAGATGCCGGGGGGTCCTACAATGAGCAGTTCTTC.

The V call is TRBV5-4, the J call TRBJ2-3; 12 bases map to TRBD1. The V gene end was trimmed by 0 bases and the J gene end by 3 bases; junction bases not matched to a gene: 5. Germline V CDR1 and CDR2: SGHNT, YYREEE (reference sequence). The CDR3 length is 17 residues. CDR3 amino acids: CASSLGDRGHWTDTQYF. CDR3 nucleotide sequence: TGTGCCAGCAGCTTGGGGGACAGGGGGCATTGGACAGATACGCAGTATTTT.

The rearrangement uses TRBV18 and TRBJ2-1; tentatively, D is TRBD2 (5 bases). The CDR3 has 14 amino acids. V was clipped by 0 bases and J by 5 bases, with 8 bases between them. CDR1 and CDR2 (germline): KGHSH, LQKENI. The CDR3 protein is CASSPPSVNNEQFF. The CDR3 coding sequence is TGTGCCAGCTCACCACCTAGCGTAAACAATGAGCAGTTCTTC.

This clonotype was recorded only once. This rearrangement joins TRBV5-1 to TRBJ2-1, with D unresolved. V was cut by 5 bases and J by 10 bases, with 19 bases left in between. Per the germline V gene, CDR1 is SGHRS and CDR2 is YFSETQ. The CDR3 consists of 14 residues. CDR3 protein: CASSVYRTGREQFF. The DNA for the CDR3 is TGCGCCAGCAGTGTCTACCGGACGGGCAGGGAGCAGTTCTTC.

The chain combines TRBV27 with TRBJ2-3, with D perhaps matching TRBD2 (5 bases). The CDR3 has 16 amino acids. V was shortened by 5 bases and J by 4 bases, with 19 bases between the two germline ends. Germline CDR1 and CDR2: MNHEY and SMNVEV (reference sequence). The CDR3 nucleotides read TGTGCCAGCAGTACACCGGACTCCTACCTCCCAGATACGCAGTATTTT. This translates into CASSTPDSYLPDTQYF.

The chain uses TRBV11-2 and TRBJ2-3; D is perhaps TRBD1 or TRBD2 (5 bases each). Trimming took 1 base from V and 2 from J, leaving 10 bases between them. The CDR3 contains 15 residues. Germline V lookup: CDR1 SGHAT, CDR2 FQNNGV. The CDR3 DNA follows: TGTGCCAGCAGCTTAGTGGTTGGGACCACAGATACGCAGTATTTT. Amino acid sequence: CASSLVVGTTDTQYF.

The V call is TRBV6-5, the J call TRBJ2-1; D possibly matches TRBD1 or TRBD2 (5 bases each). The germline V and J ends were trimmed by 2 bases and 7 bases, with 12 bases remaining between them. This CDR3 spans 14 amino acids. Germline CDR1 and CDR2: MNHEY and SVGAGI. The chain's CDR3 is CASSYEGTVNEQFF. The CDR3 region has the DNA TGTGCCAGCAGTTACGAGGGGACGGTTAATGAGCAGTTCTTC.

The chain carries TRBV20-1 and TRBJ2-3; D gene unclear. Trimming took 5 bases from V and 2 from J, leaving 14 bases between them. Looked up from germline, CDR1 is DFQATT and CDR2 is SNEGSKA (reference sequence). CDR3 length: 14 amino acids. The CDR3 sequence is CSAHTIENTDTQYF. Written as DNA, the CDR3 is TGCAGTGCTCACACGATAGAAAACACAGATACGCAGTATTTT.

In DNA form, the CDR3 reads TGCAGTGCTAGAGATCCCCTAGCGGGAGCCGACTACAATGAGCAGTTCTTC. Translating it yields CSARDPLAGADYNEQFF. The chain has TRBV20-1 and TRBJ2-1, with 10 bases that match TRBD2. Per the germline V gene, CDR1 is DFQATT and CDR2 is SNEGSKA (reference sequence). CDR3 size: 17 residues. With V trimmed by 0 bases and J by 3 bases, 8 bases remained unmatched.

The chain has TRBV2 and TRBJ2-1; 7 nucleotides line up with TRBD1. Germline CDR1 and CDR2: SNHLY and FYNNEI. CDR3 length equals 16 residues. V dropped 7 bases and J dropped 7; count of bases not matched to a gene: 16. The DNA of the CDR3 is TGTGCCAGCACCGGGCCCCGGGACAGCTATACTAATGAGCAGTTCTTC. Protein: CASTGPRDSYTNEQFF.

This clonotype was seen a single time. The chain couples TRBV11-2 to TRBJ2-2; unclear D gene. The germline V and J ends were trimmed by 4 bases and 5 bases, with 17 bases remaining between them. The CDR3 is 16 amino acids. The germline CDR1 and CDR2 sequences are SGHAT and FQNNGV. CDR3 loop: CASSSMAQYPTGELFF. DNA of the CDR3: TGTGCCAGCAGCTCAATGGCCCAATACCCGACCGGGGAGCTGTTTTTT.